What follows are 9 T cell receptor beta chains derived from one specimen sequenced in a study of breast tumors, draining lymph nodes, adjacent tissues. TCRdb ran MiXCR on the multiplex PCR reads and lists one entry per CDR3 protein. Counted here are 150,000 to 250,000 distinct CDR3 sequences, 31% occurring once; the ten biggest clones make up more than 4%. Samples came from axillary lymph nodes draining the breast cancer. The sample consisted of axillary lymph node tissue. The receptors originated from a female donor with breast cancer. Some clones in this sample may be carry-over from other donors' samples.

In this sample, this clonotype turned up many times. The chain carries TRBV20-1 and TRBJ1-4; D not certain. The CDR3 loop spans 12 amino acids. V was shortened by 1 base and J by 7 bases, with 7 bases between the two germline ends. The germline V gene encodes CDR1 DFQATT and CDR2 SNEGSKA (reference sequence). The CDR3 sequence is CSARGPVEKLFF. The CDR3 nucleotides read TGCAGTGCTAGAGGACCGGTTGAAAAACTGTTTTTT.

This clonotype was seen only a few times. The chain recombines TRBV6-6 with TRBJ1-5; D may be TRBD1 (5 bases). Germline V gene data show CDR1 as MNHNY and CDR2 as SVGAGI (reference sequence). The CDR3 runs 14 residues. V was trimmed by 0 bases and J by 8 bases, leaving 11 bases between them. CDR3 bases: TGTGCCAGCAGTTACTCAAGGGGCGGAGAGCCCCAGCATTTT. This translates into CASSYSRGGEPQHF.

The chain joins TRBV2 to TRBJ1-4; 9 bases line up with TRBD1. The V gene end was trimmed by 6 bases and the J gene end by 8 bases; junction bases not matched to a gene: 4. The length of the CDR3 is 13 residues. From germline, CDR1 is SNHLY and CDR2 FYNNEI. The CDR3 DNA follows: TGTGCCAGCAGGGGGACAGGGAAAGAAAAACTGTTTTTT. It encodes CASRGTGKEKLFF.

This clonotype was seen more than once but under ten times. A read error is possible here, since a much larger clone lies one base away. The chain employs TRBV6-5 and TRBJ2-7; tentative D call: TRBD1 (6 bases). The CDR3 runs 14 residues. Looked up from germline, CDR1 is MNHEY and CDR2 is SVGAGI. Trimming removed 5 bases at V and 1 base at J, with 12 bases between. The CDR3 protein is CASSHRERSYEQYF. For the CDR3, the DNA is TGTGCCAGCAGTCACAGGGAAAGGTCCTACGAGCAGTACTTC.

This clonotype was counted ten times or more. The gene calls are TRBV20-1 and TRBJ1-2; D not resolved. V lost 0 bases to trimming and J lost 6 bases, with 17 bases between them. Germline V gives CDR1 DFQATT, CDR2 SNEGSKA (reference sequence). CDR3 size: 15 residues. Here the CDR3 reads CSARDPAHPSHGYTF. The CDR3 DNA sequence: TGCAGTGCTAGAGATCCGGCACACCCAAGCCATGGCTACACCTTC.

A remark on this clonotype: This may be a read error, as it is one base from a much larger clone. The rearrangement links TRBV6-1 to TRBJ2-3, with D uncertain. CDR1 MNHNS and CDR2 SASEGT come from the germline V gene. The CDR3 is made up of 14 amino acids. V lost 8 bases and J 1 base, leaving 13 bases between the germline ends. In DNA, the CDR3 is TGTGCCAGCGTTCTGGGCCAACGCACAGATACGCAGTATTTT. Protein sequence: CASVLGQRTDTQYF.

The sample holds many counts of this clonotype. The V call is TRBV2, the J call TRBJ2-3; D unclear. CDR1 SNHLY and CDR2 FYNNEI come from the germline V gene. Trimming took off 3 bases at V and 4 bases at J, with 11 bases between the two ends. CDR3 length: 14 residues. The CDR3 DNA follows: TGTGCCAGCAGTGATGGACGGCCCCCAGATACGCAGTATTTT. It is translated as CASSDGRPPDTQYF.

CDR3 DNA sequence: TGCGCCAGCAGCCCGGACAGGGCTAATGAAAAACTGTTTTTT. It translates to CASSPDRANEKLFF. This sequence joins TRBV5-1 and TRBJ1-4; 8 bases align to TRBD1. Germline V gene data show CDR1 as SGHRS and CDR2 as YFSETQ. This CDR3 has 14 amino acids. V trimming: 4 bases; J trimming: 3 bases; junction bases outside the gene matches: 2.

The V gene is TRBV7-6, the J gene TRBJ2-3; 9 positions match TRBD2. The CDR3 covers 16 residues. V trimming: 5 bases; J trimming: 6 bases; junction bases outside the gene matches: 12. Germline loops: CDR1 SGHVS, CDR2 FNYEAQ. CDR3 sequence reads: CASSRSGGTSLDTQYF. In DNA, the CDR3 is TGTGCCAGCAGCCGAAGTGGGGGGACTAGCTTGGATACGCAGTATTTT. The variable domain in full, with the rest retrieved from reference TRBV7-6 and TRBJ2-3, is GAGVSQSPRYKVTKRGQDVALRCDPISGHVSLYWYRQALGQGPEFLTYFNYEAQQDKSGLPNDRFSAERPEGSISTLTIQRTEQRDSAMYRCASSRSGGTSLDTQYFGPGTRLTVL.